This passage covers 24 T cell receptor beta chains from one sample sequenced in a study of shared clonotypes between healthy human individuals (dated by TCRdb to 2018 to 2021). CD8 naive samples consisted of CD45RO-negative cells that were positively selected for CCR7, yielding a CD45RA+CCR7+ population without TemRA cells. Libraries were built with the immunoSEQ multiplex PCR assay. Entries here come from immuneACCESS through TCRdb and include only in-frame sequences with V and J called. Some clones fail to appear in such tables; in the studies checked, an unresolved V gene covers under half of the shortfall, and the cause of the remainder is unknown. This sample has about 820,000 clones in its table, and about 91% of those were observed once. The ten largest clones take up about 24% of the sample. Sequenced material: naive CD8+ T cells sorted from blood. What the cell subset or site label conveys for this sample: CD45RA+CCR7+. The receptors were sampled from a man aged 25-45 years in good health.

This chain uses TRBV4-3 with TRBJ2-5; D not certain. Trimming stripped 0 bases from V and 2 bases from J, with 10 bases between. The CDR3 is 15 residues long. CDR1 is LGHNA and CDR2 is YSLEER in the germline V gene. CDR3 in DNA: TGCGCCAGCAGCCAAGATCTACTCCCACAAGAGACCCAGTACTTC. Its translation: CASSQDLLPQETQYF.

The V gene is TRBV19, the J gene TRBJ1-1, with D maybe TRBD1 (6 bases). Germline assignment: CDR1 LNHDA and CDR2 SQIVND (reference sequence). There are 19 residues in the CDR3. V lost 1 base and J lost 0, with 21 bases in between. The CDR3 bases are TGTGCCAGTAGTATAGTTCGTGGGGCCTCAGGGGAGATGAACACTGAAGCTTTCTTT. This codes for CASSIVRGASGEMNTEAFF.

The V and J genes are TRBV7-2 and TRBJ2-1; the D call may be TRBD1 or TRBD2 (5 bases each). CDR3 length equals 15 residues. Looked up from germline, CDR1 is SGHTA and CDR2 is FQGNSA. Trimming took off 1 base at V and 7 bases at J, with 14 bases between the two ends. CDR3 bases: TGTGCCAGCAGCTTAGACGGGACCTTTAGGAATGAGCAGTTCTTC. Protein: CASSLDGTFRNEQFF. Combining the CDR3 with reference TRBV7-2 and TRBJ2-1 gives the whole variable domain GAGVSQSPSNKVTEKGKDVELRCDPISGHTALYWYRQSLGQGLEFLIYFQGNSAPDKSGLPSDRFSAERTGGSVSTLTIQRTQQEDSAVYLCASSLDGTFRNEQFFGPGTRLTVL.

This clone was found a few times. The chain combines TRBV7-9 with TRBJ1-5; D call uncertain. Germline values: CDR1 SEHNR, CDR2 FQNEAQ (reference sequence). This CDR3 is 14 amino acids long. With 1 base removed from V and 2 bases from J, the gap between germline ends came to 6 bases. As DNA, the CDR3 is TGTGCCAGCAGCTTAGGGGTTGGCAATCAGCCCCAGCATTTT. The encoded protein is CASSLGVGNQPQHF.

This chain links TRBV7-9 with TRBJ2-6, with unresolved D. Per germline, CDR1 SEHNR and CDR2 FQNEAQ (reference sequence). The CDR3 extends over 15 amino acids. V was cut by 5 bases and J by 2 bases, with 10 bases left in between. DNA for the CDR3: TGTGCCAGCAGCAACACCGAGGCTGGGGCCAACGTCCTGACTTTC. Translated: CASSNTEAGANVLTF.

The genes are TRBV28 and TRBJ1-5, with a possible D match to TRBD1 (6 bases). The CDR3 has 15 residues. V dropped 6 bases and J dropped 2 bases, with 14 bases sitting between them. Looked up from germline, CDR1 is MDHEN and CDR2 is SYDVKM. The CDR3 region is CASRLTGIGNQPQHF. Written as DNA, the CDR3 is TGTGCCAGCAGATTAACAGGGATCGGCAATCAGCCCCAGCATTTT.

The J gene is TRBJ2-2, the V gene TRBV11-2, with D perhaps matching TRBD2 (5 bases). The V gene's germline CDR1 is SGHAT and CDR2 FQNNGV. V was shortened by 3 bases and J by 2 bases, with 10 bases between the two germline ends. The CDR3 has 15 residues. The CDR3 reads CASSFRADNTGELFF. The CDR3 bases are TGTGCCAGCAGCTTCCGAGCGGACAACACCGGGGAGCTGTTTTTT.

The rearrangement uses TRBV28 and TRBJ2-1, with 13 bases lining up with TRBD2. CDR1 and CDR2 from the germline V gene are MDHEN and SYDVKM. V lost 5 bases to trimming and J lost 5 bases; unmatched junction nucleotides: 15. The CDR3 has 19 amino acids. The CDR3 loop is CASSPSLTSGRSSDNEQFF. The DNA for the CDR3 is TGTGCCAGCAGTCCGTCCTTGACTAGCGGGAGGTCTAGTGACAATGAGCAGTTCTTC. The full variable domain, in which reference TRBV28 and TRBJ2-1 provide the parts outside the CDR3, is DVKVTQSSRYLVKRTGEKVFLECVQDMDHENMFWYRQDPGLGLRLIYFSYDVKMKEKGDIPEGYSVSREKKERFSLILESASTNQTSMYLCASSPSLTSGRSSDNEQFFGPGTRLTVL.

The chain carries TRBV5-1 and TRBJ2-1, with D unresolved. Deletions cut 0 bases from V and 5 bases from J, with 12 bases between. The CDR3 is made up of 15 amino acids. In germline, CDR1 is SGHRS, CDR2 YFSETQ. This chain's CDR3 is CASSLVVQIDNEQFF. CDR3 nucleotide sequence: TGCGCCAGCAGCTTGGTCGTACAGATCGACAATGAGCAGTTCTTC.

The rearrangement joins TRBV12-5 to TRBJ2-7; D perhaps matches TRBD2 (5 bases). V lost 4 bases, J lost 5 bases, and 12 bases lay in between. CDR3 length: 13 amino acids. Germline V lookup: CDR1 LGHNT, CDR2 FRNRAP. The CDR3 reads CASGSSGTHEQYF. The CDR3 DNA reads TGTGCTAGTGGTTCCAGCGGAACCCACGAGCAGTACTTC. Looking up the rest from reference TRBV12-5 and TRBJ2-7 gives the full variable domain: DARVTQTPRHKVTEMGQEVTMRCQPILGHNTVFWYRQTMMQGLELLAYFRNRAPLDDSGMPKDRFSAEMPDATLATLKIQPSEPRDSAVYFCASGSSGTHEQYFGPGTRLTVT.

The chain recombines TRBV7-9 with TRBJ2-7; 9 positions match TRBD2. Germline CDR1 SEHNR, CDR2 FQNEAQ (reference sequence). The CDR3 consists of 16 residues. V was clipped by 1 base and J by 4 bases; unmatched bases: 8. The CDR3 here is CASSLVGASGTYEQYF. DNA of the CDR3: TGTGCCAGCAGCTTAGTTGGGGCTAGCGGGACTTACGAGCAGTACTTC.

This chain's CDR3 is CATSRVSGEPQETQYF. In nucleotides, the CDR3 is TGTGCCACCAGCAGAGTTAGCGGGGAACCGCAAGAGACCCAGTACTTC. The V call is TRBV15, the J call TRBJ2-5, with 8 bases lining up with TRBD2. Germline CDR1 LNHNV, CDR2 YYDKDF (reference sequence). This CDR3 is 16 amino acids long. V lost 1 base to trimming and J lost 2 bases; unmatched junction nucleotides: 6.

The CDR3 DNA reads TGCAGCGTGGGGACAGGAATTAATGAAAAACTGTTTTTT. It specifies CSVGTGINEKLFF. The J gene is TRBJ1-4, the V gene TRBV29-1; 8 bases map to TRBD1. V shed 6 bases and J 4 bases; nucleotides not matched to a gene: 4. The CDR3 covers 13 residues. From germline, CDR1 is SQVTM and CDR2 ANQGSEA.

The gene calls are TRBV7-8 and TRBJ2-1; D possibly uses TRBD1 or TRBD2 (5 bases each). The CDR3 runs to 15 residues. Germline V gives CDR1 SGHVS, CDR2 FQNEAQ. V was pared by 2 bases and J by 0 bases, with 8 bases between. DNA for the CDR3: TGTGCCAGCAGCTTAAGGGACGGCTCCTACAATGAGCAGTTCTTC. The encoded protein is CASSLRDGSYNEQFF.

This sequence joins TRBV19 and TRBJ1-5; no reliable D call. V was shortened by 8 bases and J by 4 bases, with 12 bases between the two germline ends. The CDR3 runs 13 residues. Germline CDR1 reads LNHDA; CDR2 reads SQIVND (reference sequence). DNA of the CDR3: TGTGCCAGTTCTACTTGGGTGAATCAGCCCCAGCATTTT. It yields the protein CASSTWVNQPQHF.

V is TRBV11-2 and J is TRBJ2-7; D is undetermined. V lost 7 bases and J 0 bases, leaving 16 bases between the germline ends. Germline CDR1 SGHAT, CDR2 FQNNGV. CDR3 length: 15 amino acids. The CDR3 sequence is CASTPPGRFSYEQYF. CDR3 DNA: TGTGCCAGCACACCTCCTGGACGGTTCTCCTACGAGCAGTACTTC.

J is TRBJ2-7 and V is TRBV7-2, with a tentative D call TRBD1 (6 bases). Trimming removed 5 bases from V and 4 bases from J, with 15 bases in between. From germline, CDR1 is SGHTA and CDR2 FQGNSA. This CDR3 spans 14 amino acids. CDR3 loop: CASSPTWDIYEQYF. In DNA form, the CDR3 reads TGTGCCAGCAGCCCCACCTGGGACATTTACGAGCAGTACTTC. Full variable domain (missing parts from reference TRBV7-2 and TRBJ2-7): GAGVSQSPSNKVTEKGKDVELRCDPISGHTALYWYRQSLGQGLEFLIYFQGNSAPDKSGLPSDRFSAERTGGSVSTLTIQRTQQEDSAVYLCASSPTWDIYEQYFGPGTRLTVT.

The genes are TRBV5-4 and TRBJ1-2; a weak D match, TRBD1 (6 bases). V lost 6 bases and J 5 bases, leaving 14 bases between the germline ends. The CDR3 contains 13 residues. Per the germline V gene, CDR1 is SGHNT and CDR2 is YYREEE (reference sequence). CDR3 bases: TGTGCCAGCACTACTACAGGGTTTTATGGCTACACCTTC. This gives the protein CASTTTGFYGYTF.

The chain uses TRBV7-9 and TRBJ2-7, with D perhaps given as TRBD1 or TRBD2 (5 bases each). CDR3 length equals 12 residues. Per germline, CDR1 SEHNR and CDR2 FQNEAQ (reference sequence). With 4 bases removed from V and 5 bases from J, the gap between germline ends came to 9 bases. CDR3 protein: CASSSLGDEQYF. CDR3 DNA sequence: TGTGCCAGCAGCTCGCTGGGGGACGAGCAGTACTTC.

A remark on this clone: A much larger clone lies one base from this, so it may be a read error. Other DNA sequences in this specimen translate into the identical CDR3. The rearrangement uses TRBV6-1 and TRBJ2-3, with 13 bases matching TRBD2. V dropped 6 bases and J dropped 4; count of bases not matched to a gene: 1. The CDR3 is 14 amino acids. Germline V lookup: CDR1 MNHNS, CDR2 SASEGT. The CDR3 here is CASSGLAGADTQYF. CDR3 in DNA: TGTGCCAGCAGCGGACTAGCGGGAGCAGATACGCAGTATTTT.

This rearrangement joins TRBV19 to TRBJ2-7; no reliable D call. V lost 4 bases and J lost 2, with 9 bases in between. CDR3 size: 13 residues. Germline V gene sequence: CDR1 LNHDA, CDR2 SQIVND (reference sequence). CDR3 loop: CASSTIGTYEQYF. CDR3 DNA: TGTGCCAGTAGTACTATTGGCACCTACGAGCAGTACTTC.

This chain uses TRBV28 with TRBJ2-1, with 7 bases matching TRBD2. The V and J ends lost 10 bases and 4 bases, in that order; junction bases with no gene match: 13. Germline V gene sequence: CDR1 MDHEN, CDR2 SYDVKM. This CDR3 has 15 residues. This CDR3 reads CATSRWAGVYNEQFF. Written as DNA, the CDR3 is TGTGCCACATCTAGGTGGGCGGGAGTTTACAATGAGCAGTTCTTC. Full variable domain (missing parts from reference TRBV28 and TRBJ2-1): DVKVTQSSRYLVKRTGEKVFLECVQDMDHENMFWYRQDPGLGLRLIYFSYDVKMKEKGDIPEGYSVSREKKERFSLILESASTNQTSMYLCATSRWAGVYNEQFFGPGTRLTVL.

This chain connects TRBV5-4 to TRBJ2-1; 10 bases are a match to TRBD2. The junction had 9 bases not matched to a gene; V was cut back by 4 bases and J by 8 bases. Germline V gene sequence: CDR1 SGHNT, CDR2 YYREEE (reference sequence). The CDR3 runs 15 residues. In DNA, the CDR3 is TGTGCCAGCAGCCTCCTAGCGGGAGTGGGGGATGAGCAGTTCTTC. Translating it yields CASSLLAGVGDEQFF. Full variable domain (rest looked up from reference TRBV5-4 and TRBJ2-1): ETGVTQSPTHLIKTRGQQVTLRCSSQSGHNTVSWYQQALGQGPQFIFQYYREEENGRGNFPPRFSGLQFPNYSSELNVNALELDDSALYLCASSLLAGVGDEQFFGPGTRLTVL.

V gene TRBV7-9 combines with J gene TRBJ2-1; TRBD1 matches at 12 bases. Germline values: CDR1 SEHNR, CDR2 FQNEAQ (reference sequence). The CDR3 runs to 19 residues. J gave up 2 bases and V 7 bases, and 15 bases lay outside the gene matches. For the CDR3, the DNA is TGTGCCAGCACCGGGACAGGGGGCGCGGCGCGGGGCCCCTACAATGAGCAGTTCTTC. Translating it yields CASTGTGGAARGPYNEQFF.